These T cell receptor beta chains were read from a single sample in a study of OX40 agonist ivuxolimab in advanced cancers. TCRdb's table, derived via immunoSEQ multiplex PCR, lists solely in-frame clones and lacks some. This sample carries some 83,000 clones, 70% to 85% of them seen once, and the ten largest clones take 6.5% to 8%. This specimen was CD4+ or CD8+ T cells sorted from blood, taken in a trial of the OX40 agonist ivuxolimab. The receptors here all came from an adult with an advanced solid tumor such as melanoma, head and neck, liver or kidney cancer. CDR3s include the opening cysteine and the closing phenylalanine or tryptophan. A D gene is named only where the DNA matches it firmly. The size of a clone is reported for some rows only, either as once, few or many, or as a class for expanded clones.

>TRBJ2-7|TRBV7-6|.|.
CASSSRQESYEQYF
TGTGCCAGCAGCTCCCGACAGGAATCCTACGAGCAGTACTTC
>TRBJ1-5|TRBV19|.|.
CASSIGYQPQHF
TGTGCCAGTAGTATAGGGTATCAGCCCCAGCATTTT
>TRBJ1-2|TRBV5-1|TRBD1|.
CASNEQGAHYGYTF
TGCGCCAGCAATGAACAGGGGGCCCACTATGGCTACACCTTC
>TRBJ2-3|TRBV19|TRBD2|.
CASSATGTSGRSTDTQYF
TGTGCCAGTAGTGCCACCGGGACTAGCGGACGTAGCACAGATACGCAGTATTTT
>TRBJ2-7|TRBV7-3|.|.
CASSLTGTSEQYF
TGTGCCAGCAGCTTAACGGGCACCTCCGAGCAGTACTTC
>TRBJ2-7|TRBV30|.|.
CAWSARVEHEQYF
TGTGCCTGGAGTGCCCGGGTAGAACACGAGCAGTACTTC
>TRBJ2-7|TRBV29-1|.|.
CSVEAGALGYEQYF
TGCAGCGTTGAGGCGGGGGCCCTAGGCTACGAGCAGTACTTC
>TRBJ1-2|TRBV2|TRBD1|.
CASTSRGQGNYGYTF
TGTGCCAGCACCTCCAGAGGACAGGGGAACTATGGCTACACCTTC
>TRBJ2-3|TRBV2|.|.
CASSELPGLVDTQYF
TGTGCCAGCAGTGAACTTCCAGGGCTGGTAGATACGCAGTATTTT
>TRBJ1-1|TRBV9|TRBD1|few
CASSARQGASAEAFF
TGTGCCAGCAGCGCCCGACAGGGGGCATCGGCTGAAGCTTTCTTT
>TRBJ1-1|TRBV19|.|.
CASTTREGLNTEAFF
TGTGCCAGTACCACTAGGGAGGGTTTGAACACTGAAGCTTTCTTT
>TRBJ2-7|TRBV30|.|.
CAWRLNSHSYEQYF
TGTGCCTGGAGACTGAACTCCCACTCCTACGAGCAGTACTTC
>TRBJ2-5|TRBV10-3|.|.
CAISEMTETQYF
TGTGCCATCAGTGAGATGACAGAGACCCAGTACTTC
>TRBJ1-5|TRBV19|.|few
CASSSPTDSFRQPQHF
TGTGCCAGTAGCTCCCCCACCGACAGTTTCCGTCAGCCCCAGCATTTT
>TRBJ1-1|TRBV29-1|.|.
CSVVQSWGAFF
TGCAGCGTTGTACAGTCGTGGGGAGCTTTCTTT
>TRBJ2-1|TRBV29-1|.|.
CSALFGDHLSNEQFF
TGCAGCGCCTTGTTCGGGGACCACTTGAGCAATGAGCAGTTCTTC
>TRBJ1-1|TRBV4-2|.|.
CASSQDYGRAEAFF
TGTGCCAGCAGCCAAGATTACGGGCGGGCTGAAGCTTTCTTT
>TRBJ1-2|TRBV6-5|TRBD1|.
CASSYSSSGQVYGYTF
TGTGCCAGCAGTTACTCGAGTTCTGGACAGGTTTATGGCTACACCTTC
>TRBJ2-1|TRBV18|TRBD2|.
CASSRASGGASNEQFF
TGTGCCAGCTCAAGGGCTAGCGGGGGGGCTTCCAATGAGCAGTTCTTC
>TRBJ1-2|TRBV6-1|.|.
CATTDSWSYGYTF
TGTGCCACAACGGACAGTTGGAGCTATGGCTACACCTTC
>TRBJ2-3|TRBV5-6|TRBD1|.
CASSSQQGATQYF
TGTGCCAGCAGCTCACAACAGGGGGCTACGCAGTATTTT
>TRBJ2-7|TRBV2|TRBD1|.
CASIQRRDRGREQYF
TGTGCCAGCATCCAGAGGCGGGACAGGGGGCGCGAGCAGTACTTC
>TRBJ2-5|TRBV19|TRBD2|.
CASSPGGLAGGQETQYF
TGTGCCAGTAGTCCAGGGGGACTAGCGGGGGGCCAAGAGACCCAGTACTTC
>TRBJ2-7|TRBV9|TRBD1|.
CASSPGTGPYEQYF
TGTGCCAGCAGCCCAGGGACAGGGCCCTACGAGCAGTACTTC
>TRBJ2-7|TRBV28|.|.
CASRDSYEQYF
TGTGCCAGCAGGGACAGCTACGAGCAGTACTTC
>TRBJ2-3|TRBV4-3|.|few
CASSQDSLSDTQYF
TGCGCCAGCAGCCAGGATAGCCTTTCAGATACGCAGTATTTT
>TRBJ2-2|TRBV7-2|.|once
CASSLGAVSRRELFF
TGTGCCAGCAGCTTAGGGGCAGTGTCTCGCCGGGAGCTGTTTTTT